Each of the 5 T cell receptor beta chains below was sequenced from the same sample in a study of blood T cell repertoires in COVID-19. The protocol was immunoSEQ multiplex PCR, while the TCRdb copy is restricted to in-frame clones and leaves out a portion. Of approximately 250,000 clones in the sample, less than 90% were seen once. The sample taken for sequencing was peripheral blood. The receptors derive from a woman in her seventies with COVID-19, enrolled during active disease.

The V gene is TRBV11-2, the J gene TRBJ2-1, with 11 positions matching TRBD1. The CDR3 covers 16 residues. V was pared by 1 base and J by 9 bases, with 8 bases of the junction left unmatched. Germline values: CDR1 SGHAT, CDR2 FQNNGV. CDR3 region: CASSLGGTGGILEQFF. The CDR3 DNA follows: TGTGCCAGCAGCTTAGGTGGGACAGGGGGAATCCTTGAGCAGTTCTTC.

The table lists this clone with a count of one. The chain recombines TRBV5-8 with TRBJ2-2; the D gene is possibly TRBD1 (5 bases). V gave up 0 bases and J gave up 0 bases, with 6 bases separating them. The CDR3 contains 15 residues. Germline CDR1 and CDR2: SGHTS and YDEGEE. The CDR3 DNA sequence: TGTGCCAGCAGCTTGGGACAGACGAACACCGGGGAGCTGTTTTTT. Translation gives CASSLGQTNTGELFF.

This clone was found once. This rearrangement joins TRBV2 to TRBJ2-1, with TRBD2 matching over 7 bases. Germline V lookup: CDR1 SNHLY, CDR2 FYNNEI. CDR3 size: 13 residues. The junction had 6 bases not matched to a gene; V was cut back by 3 bases and J by 10 bases. CDR3 bases: TGTGCCAGCAGTGACACGGGAGGATCGGAGCAGTTCTTC. It translates to CASSDTGGSEQFF. The entire variable domain, with the rest obtained from reference TRBV2 and TRBJ2-1, is as follows: EPEVTQTPSHQVTQMGQEVILRCVPISNHLYFYWYRQILGQKVEFLVSFYNNEISEKSEIFDDQFSVERPDGSNFTLKIRSTKLEDSAMYFCASSDTGGSEQFFGPGTRLTVL.

The gene calls are TRBV18 and TRBJ1-2; D ambiguous. Germline assignment: CDR1 KGHSH and CDR2 LQKENI. Between the trimmed V and J ends, which lost 6 bases and 8 bases, there was a span of 16 bases. This CDR3 comprises 13 residues. Here the CDR3 DNA reads TGTGCCAGCTCCCCGACGGGCCCGGGGGGCTACACCTTC. Translating gives CASSPTGPGGYTF.

The V call is TRBV30, the J call TRBJ2-5; no clear D. The CDR3 has 15 amino acids. Germline-derived CDR1 and CDR2 are GTSNPN and SVGIG (reference sequence). The ends were cut back, 0 bases at V and 5 bases at J, with 16 bases in the middle. The CDR3 here is CAWSVLTSNTETQYF. CDR3 nucleotides: TGTGCCTGGAGTGTACTTACCTCTAATACGGAGACCCAGTACTTC.